This T cell receptor (beta chain) stems from a study of shared clonotypes between healthy human individuals. A word on this clone: Antigen: not known.

The repertoire was sequenced with immunoSEQ multiplex PCR; TCRdb's copy has only in-frame clones and lacks some. Of over 400,000 clones in the sample, about 85% were seen once. The unsorted samples took about 100 million PBMCs to get genomic DNA. Study-wide points: It was anticipated that sequencing depth would influence how many clonotypes donors shared.

Deletions cut 7 bases from V and 4 bases from J, with 16 bases between. Germline CDR1 SNHLY, CDR2 FYNNEI. The CDR3 extends over 14 amino acids. Sequencing was done on a sample of PBMCs. This chain links TRBV2 with TRBJ1-2; tentatively, D is TRBD1 (5 bases). This receptor was obtained from a woman between 40 and 55 years old in good health. Some clones in this sample may be carry-over from other donors' samples. The CDR3 spells CASTGDDSLYGYTF. CDR3 coding DNA: TGTGCCAGCACCGGCGACGACAGTCTCTATGGCTACACCTTC. The full variable domain, its missing parts supplied by reference TRBV2 and TRBJ1-2, is EPEVTQTPSHQVTQMGQEVILRCVPISNHLYFYWYRQILGQKVEFLVSFYNNEISEKSEIFDDQFSVERPDGSNFTLKIRSTKLEDSAMYFCASTGDDSLYGYTFGSGTRLTVV.